This T cell receptor (beta chain) was identified during a study of blood T cell repertoires in COVID-19. Study context: Researchers got acute and convalescent COVID-19 samples from the United States, Italy and Spain. T cells, B-cell-depleted T cells, or PBMCs supplied cDNA or gDNA.

CDR1 SGHVS and CDR2 FNYEAQ come from the germline V gene. The CDR3 covers 18 residues. J gave up 5 bases and V 6 bases, and 17 bases lay outside the gene matches. As handled by the study authors: The assay estimated nucleated cells by amplifying reference gene primers. Profiled with immunoSEQ multiplex PCR; TCRdb holds only in-frame clones, not every one. Clonal size and the V and J genes are those of that table, whereas D and trimming came from the DNA. The repertoire has about 320,000 clones, roughly 88% of them found once; the top ten carry under 2%. This clone was counted a few times. The V gene is TRBV7-6, the J gene TRBJ2-1; 9 bases fit TRBD2. Sequencing was done on a sample of peripheral blood. This sequence was found in a woman aged 50 to 65 with acute or convalescent COVID-19. The CDR3 DNA reads as TGTGCCAGCAGGCATACGGGATTGCCTAGCGGGGCCGACAATGAGCAGTTCTTC. The encoded protein is CASRHTGLPSGADNEQFF.